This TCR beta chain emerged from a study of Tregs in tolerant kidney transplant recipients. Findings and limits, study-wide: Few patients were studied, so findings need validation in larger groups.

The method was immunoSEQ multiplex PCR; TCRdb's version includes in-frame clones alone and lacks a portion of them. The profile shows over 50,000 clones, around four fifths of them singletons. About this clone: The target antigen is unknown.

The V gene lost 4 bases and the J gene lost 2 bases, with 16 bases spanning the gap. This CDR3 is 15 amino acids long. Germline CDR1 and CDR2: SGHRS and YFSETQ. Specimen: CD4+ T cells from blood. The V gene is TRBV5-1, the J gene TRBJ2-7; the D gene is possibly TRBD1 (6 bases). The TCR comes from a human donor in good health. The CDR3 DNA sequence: TGCGCCAGCAGCCAGGGGTTAGCCTCAACCTACGAGCAGTACTTC. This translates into CASSQGLASTYEQYF.